This T cell receptor (beta chain) was sequenced for a study of Tregs in tolerant kidney transplant recipients. Study outcomes and limitations: Activated donor B cell expansion appeared to reveal the most relevant donor-specific TCRbeta repertoire. Validation in larger populations is needed because few patients were studied.

Assay: immunoSEQ multiplex PCR; the TCRdb copy retains only in-frame clones and omits some. This table has fewer than 150,000 clones, around 91% appearing once. CD4+CD25+CD127- Tregs, CD4+CD25- non-Tregs, CD4 and CD8 cells were sorted. Remarks on this clone: Its specificity is unknown.

The sequence was collected from a human donor in good health. Input material: CD4+ T cells from blood.

CDR3 residues: CASSWRSNQPQHF. CDR3 coding DNA: TGTGCCAGCTCGTGGAGGAGCAATCAGCCCCAGCATTTT. The chain links TRBV6-5 to TRBJ1-5; unclear D gene. The length of the CDR3 is 13 residues. V lost 8 bases and J 1 base, leaving 9 bases between the germline ends. Germline values: CDR1 MNHEY, CDR2 SVGAGI.